This TCR beta chain appears in the sequencing data of a study of graft-versus-host responses after intestinal transplantation. Study overall: Anti-thymocyte globulin induction, then tacrolimus and steroids for around 3 years, went to all recipients.

A word on this clone: Its specificity is not known.

Study-wide findings and caveats: Graft-donor T cell macrochimerism in patients accompanied high graft-versus-host to host-versus-graft clonal ratios in allografts.

Germline-derived CDR1 and CDR2 are SNHLY and FYNNEI. CDR3 length equals 12 residues. Trimming cost V 2 bases and J 7 bases, with 9 bases left between them. Repertoires were generated with immunoSEQ multiplex PCR, while TCRdb's copy carries only in-frame clones and drops some. This sample has 24,000 or so clones; approximately 87% occur once, and the top ten carry 1% to 1.3%. The receptor was isolated from a human patient who received an intestinal transplant, so some T cells may come from the graft donor. V is TRBV2 and J is TRBJ2-7; no clear D. Sequenced here: PBMCs, sampled approximately 29 days after intestinal transplant. The CDR3 sequence: CASSEWAREQYF. The CDR3 nucleotides are TGTGCCAGCAGTGAATGGGCTCGGGAGCAGTACTTC.